This TCR beta chain emerged from a study of blood T cell repertoires in COVID-19. Overall study context: Samples of COVID-19 (acute and convalescent) were obtained from the United States, Italy and Spain. PBMCs, B-cell-depleted T cells, or T cells provided the cDNA or gDNA that made up the material.

The CDR3 is 14 residues long. Looked up from germline, CDR1 is SGDLS and CDR2 is YYNGEE. With 5 bases removed from V and 4 bases from J, the gap between germline ends came to 13 bases. Authors' processing steps: Estimation of nucleated cell counts was performed using reference gene primer amplification. The repertoire was sequenced with immunoSEQ multiplex PCR; TCRdb's copy has only in-frame clones and lacks some. V and J calls and clone size are as listed in that table; D and trimming were resolved from the DNA. The sample consists of 100,000 or so clones, more than 80% of them appearing once. Sequencing was done on a sample of peripheral blood. This chain connects TRBV9 to TRBJ2-1; D gene uncertain. This sequence originates from a woman aged 70-85 years with acute or convalescent COVID-19. CDR3: CASSGDKLYNEQFF. For the CDR3, the DNA is TGTGCCAGCAGTGGTGACAAATTATACAATGAGCAGTTCTTC.